This TCR beta chain comes out of a study of shared clonotypes between healthy human individuals. As to this clone: The antigen is undetermined.

This CDR3 is built from 13 residues. V lost 6 bases and J 1 base, leaving 7 bases between the germline ends. CDR1 is SGHTA and CDR2 is FQGNSA in the germline V gene. Measured with immunoSEQ multiplex PCR; TCRdb has only the in-frame clones, and not every one. The table lists 200,000 to 250,000 clones, under 80% of them singletons, with around 10% in the top ten. General study results and limits: Donors were few, which limited the genetic and exposure-history diversity represented. As a rule, naive subsets had a larger estimated richness than memory subsets. Only blood underwent sampling, and tissue repertoires likely differ.

The sequence was collected from a man younger than 45 in good health. What was sequenced was memory CD4+ T cells sorted from blood. Subset denoted: CD45RA-negative fraction. The V and J genes are TRBV7-2 and TRBJ1-3, with unresolved D. Here the CDR3 DNA reads TGTGCCAGCAGTGGGTATTCTGGAAACACCATATATTTT. Translation gives CASSGYSGNTIYF.